The clone carrying this T cell receptor beta chain was seen once. Its antigen is as yet unknown. This specimen comes from a study of shared clonotypes between healthy human individuals. General observations from the study: The generation probabilities recorded for non-shared clonotypes fell below those of clonotypes shared by all four donors. Sequencing depth was a factor that was expected to affect clonotype sharing among donors.

The CDR3 is 17 amino acids. The germline V and J ends were trimmed by 1 base and 0 bases, with 12 bases remaining between them. Germline CDR1 is SGHNT and CDR2 is YENEEA. The assay was immunoSEQ multiplex PCR, and TCRdb's table has in-frame clones only and misses some. The sample has some 360,000 clones; around four fifths are singletons. The split of CD4+ cells yielded CD45RA+ naive and CD45RA-negative memory subsets. The sequence derives from a man in his thirties or forties in good health. This rearrangement joins TRBV11-3 to TRBJ2-2; D perhaps matches TRBD2 (5 bases). Sequencing used memory CD4+ T cells sorted from blood. Subset described: CD45RA-negative fraction. CDR3 sequence (DNA): TGTGCCAGCAGCTTAGTCCTTAGCGCTTCGAACACCGGGGAGCTGTTTTTT. Its translation is CASSLVLSASNTGELFF.